The source of this TCR beta chain is a study of cytomegalovirus exposure and HLA in healthy donors. Study-wide points: Using the classifier, cytomegalovirus status was reportedly diagnosed with high specificity and sensitivity.

Sequenced by immunoSEQ multiplex PCR; TCRdb stores in-frame clones only, minus some. Here the sample spans hundreds of thousands of clones, 86% being singletons. The donors belonged to the roughly 130-subject validation cohort, separate from the approximately 670-subject first cohort. For this clone: Its antigen remains unknown.

The germline V gene encodes CDR1 MDHEN and CDR2 SYDVKM. V was cut by 2 bases and J by 0 bases, with 7 bases left in between. The CDR3 runs to 14 residues. The TCR was taken from a woman aged 18-29 years in good health and CMV-seronegative. The sequencing sample was made of PBMCs. This sequence joins TRBV28 and TRBJ1-1; D is ambiguous. The CDR3 DNA follows: TGTGCCAGCAGTTTAGGCGGAATGAACACTGAAGCTTTCTTT. It translates to CASSLGGMNTEAFF.